This T cell receptor (beta chain) was documented in a study of blood T cell repertoires in COVID-19. The CDR3 loop spans 13 amino acids. The V gene's germline CDR1 is KGHSH and CDR2 LQKENI. The germline V and J ends were trimmed by 1 base and 5 bases, with 8 bases remaining between them. Assay: immunoSEQ multiplex PCR; the TCRdb copy retains only in-frame clones and omits some. The sample carries about 360,000 clones, around 87% recorded once. The chain has TRBV18 and TRBJ1-1; D ambiguous. Source material: PBMCs or T cells enriched from blood (not recorded which). The sequence was collected from a man aged 25-45 years who had recovered from COVID-19. The CDR3 coding sequence is TGTGCCAGCTCACCACGAGATTGGACTGAAGCTTTCTTT. Translated: CASSPRDWTEAFF.